These T cell receptor beta chains were read from a single sample in a study of T cell responses to AZD1222 COVID-19 vaccine. Sequencing used immunoSEQ multiplex PCR; TCRdb keeps in-frame clones, though not all of them. The sample shows some 28,000 clones, just under 80% of them seen only once. The sample was peripheral blood, taken on day 0 of AZD1222 vaccination. The source of these receptors is an adult in good health. The CDR3 runs from the conserved cysteine through the conserved F or W. A D gene is named only where the DNA matches it firmly. The size field is filled for only some rows; it gives once, few, many or a size class.

V	J	D	size	DNA	CDR3
TRBV10-3	TRBJ1-2	NA	NA	TGTGCCATCAGCGAACAGGGACTGGTCTATGGCTACACCTTC	CAISEQGLVYGYTF
TRBV11-2	TRBJ1-2	NA	NA	TGTGCCAGCAGCTTAGATCTCCAGGGAGCTAACTATGGCTACACCTTC	CASSLDLQGANYGYTF
TRBV5-1	TRBJ1-2	TRBD1	NA	TGCGCCAGCAGTGTAGGGTCAGGGACAGGTCGCTACACCTTC	CASSVGSGTGRYTF
TRBV30	TRBJ1-1	NA	NA	TGTGCCTGGAGTCGCGTGAGCACTGAAGCTTTCTTT	CAWSRVSTEAFF
TRBV3-1/TRBV3-2	TRBJ1-5	NA	NA	TGTGCCAGCAGCCAGGCCCGGCGGAGCAATCAGCCCCAGCATTTT	CASSQARRSNQPQHF
TRBV11-3	TRBJ1-1	NA	NA	TGTGCCAGCAGCTTAGATCCGACGGGGGAAGCTTTCTTT	CASSLDPTGEAFF
TRBV3-1/TRBV3-2	TRBJ2-3	NA	NA	TGTGCCAGCAGCCAAGATAAGAGTCTTGCGCAGTATTTT	CASSQDKSLAQYF
TRBV7-3	TRBJ2-6	NA	NA	TGTGCCAGCAGCTTTTTTGGGGCCAACGTCCTGACTTTC	CASSFFGANVLTF
TRBV27	TRBJ2-1	NA	NA	TGTGCCAGCAGTCAGACCTACAATGAGCAGTTCTTC	CASSQTYNEQFF
TRBV10-2	TRBJ2-1	NA	NA	TGCGCCAGCTGGCTCCCGGGGTACAATGAGCAGTTCTTC	CASWLPGYNEQFF
TRBV19	TRBJ1-5	NA	NA	TGTGCCAGTAGTAGACAGGTTTATAGCAATCAGCCCCAGCATTTT	CASSRQVYSNQPQHF
TRBV3-1/TRBV3-2	TRBJ2-2	NA	NA	TGTGCCAGCAGCCTTTACTATGGCGGGGAGCTGTTTTTT	CASSLYYGGELFF
TRBV19	TRBJ2-1	NA	NA	TGTGCCAGCCAACGCGGGACACCCCCCGGGCCCGCGACCTACAATGAGCAGTTCTTC	CASQRGTPPGPATYNEQFF
TRBV24-1	TRBJ1-1	NA	NA	TGTGCCACCAGTGATAGTTACGAAGCTTTCTTT	CATSDSYEAFF
TRBV18	TRBJ1-6	NA	once	TGTGCCAGCTCACCAGGGGGAGGCGGGTTGAATTCACCCCTCCACTTT	CASSPGGGGLNSPLHF
TRBV5-1	TRBJ2-5	TRBD2	NA	TGCGCCAGCAGCTTGCCCGGGGGGGCAAGGGAGACCCAGTACTTC	CASSLPGGARETQYF
TRBV24-1	TRBJ1-4	TRBD1	NA	TGTGCCACCAGTGACCCACAGGGGAATAATGAAAAACTGTTTTTT	CATSDPQGNNEKLFF
TRBV5-1	TRBJ1-4	TRBD1	NA	TGCGCCAGCAGCTTGGCCCCGACAGGGGAAAAACTGTTTTTT	CASSLAPTGEKLFF
TRBV19	TRBJ1-2	NA	NA	TGTGCCAGTAGTTCTGGACGGAGTATAGCTAACTATGGCTACACCTTC	CASSSGRSIANYGYTF
TRBV12-3/TRBV12-4	TRBJ1-6	NA	once	TGTGCCAGCAGAACCACAGGGAATTCACCCCTCCACTTT	CASRTTGNSPLHF
TRBV3-1/TRBV3-2	TRBJ2-3	TRBD2	NA	TGTGCCAGCAGCCAAGAATCGGGAGGAGCGCAGTATTTT	CASSQESGGAQYF
TRBV5-6	TRBJ2-7	NA	NA	TGTGCCAGCAGCTACTCCTACGAGCAGTACTTC	CASSYSYEQYF
TRBV5-1	TRBJ2-1	NA	once	TGCGCCAGCAGCTTGGCCCGGAGGGCATACAATGAGCAGTTCTTC	CASSLARRAYNEQFF
TRBV30	TRBJ1-1	NA	NA	TGTGCCTGGAGTAGGGACGCCAACACTGAAGCTTTCTTT	CAWSRDANTEAFF
TRBV7-8	TRBJ1-2	NA	NA	TGTGCCAGCAGCTTACAGGCTACACGAGGCTACACCTTC	CASSLQATRGYTF
TRBV19	TRBJ1-2	TRBD1	few	TGTGCCACATACACGGGGACAGGCCTTCTTACGGGCTATGGCTACACCTTC	CATYTGTGLLTGYGYTF
TRBV25-1	TRBJ2-3	TRBD2	NA	TGTGCCAGCAGTCACGGACTAGCGGGAGATACGCAGTATTTT	CASSHGLAGDTQYF
TRBV5-1	TRBJ1-3	NA	NA	TGCGCCAGGTCTCAGGGGAATGGAAACACCATATATTTT	CARSQGNGNTIYF
TRBV5-4	TRBJ2-3	TRBD2	NA	TGTGCCAGCAGGGGTGGACTAGCGGGAGGAGGAGATACGCAGTATTTT	CASRGGLAGGGDTQYF
TRBV4-2	TRBJ1-2	NA	NA	TGTGCCAGCAGCTCGGAAGCCCCCGGGCGCGGCTACACCTTC	CASSSEAPGRGYTF
TRBV19	TRBJ2-5	TRBD1	NA	TGTGCCAGTAGTATAAAGGGGGCGACGGGAGAGACCCAGTACTTC	CASSIKGATGETQYF
TRBV5-1	TRBJ1-2	TRBD1	few	TGCGCCAGCAGCTTGGCCGAGGCCAGGGGGCGCCGGGGCTATGGCTACACCTTC	CASSLAEARGRRGYGYTF